This is a list of T cell receptor beta chains from one sample in a study of T-cell reconstitution after alpha-beta-depleted transplantation in children. TCRdb analysed the PCR reads with MiXCR anew, one entry per CDR3 protein. The data contain some 830,000 distinct CDR3 sequences, about 15% of them singletons. Here the sequenced sample was PBMCs, mostly from graft donor cells, taken 360 days after TCRalphabeta/CD19-depleted stem cell transplant. Receptors originate from a male patient aged 10-17 years who had a stem cell transplant for acute lymphoblastic leukemia, so the T cells may come from the graft donor. CDR3s include the opening cysteine and the closing phenylalanine or tryptophan. Each record gives: V gene, clone size, CDR3 protein. Clone size is stated in some rows and not others, as once, few, many or a class when expanded.

v_gene: TRBV20-1; abundance: few; CDR3aa: CSASGDGAYEQYF
v_gene: TRBV7-9; abundance: .; CDR3aa: CASRGVSGRPHEQYF
v_gene: TRBV9; abundance: .; CDR3aa: CASSYTLGQQETQYF
v_gene: TRBV4-1; abundance: few; CDR3aa: CASSQTVHEQYF
v_gene: TRBV10-3; abundance: .; CDR3aa: CAISDPRASYEQYF
v_gene: TRBV5-1; abundance: few; CDR3aa: CASRRRQAMNTEAFF
v_gene: TRBV7-3; abundance: few; CDR3aa: CASSLTSGDGDTQYF
v_gene: TRBV18; abundance: .; CDR3aa: CASSKGLAGATYEQYF
v_gene: TRBV20-1; abundance: .; CDR3aa: CSAKYYGYTF
v_gene: TRBV15; abundance: .; CDR3aa: CATSRLADTQYF
v_gene: TRBV29-1; abundance: .; CDR3aa: CSVEDPWGETGELFF
v_gene: TRBV12-3/TRBV12-4; abundance: .; CDR3aa: CASSNSLAGEVGELFF
v_gene: TRBV4-1; abundance: few; CDR3aa: CASSQDGTGTGAPTDTQYF
v_gene: TRBV6-1; abundance: .; CDR3aa: CASSRGPGQGRPYNEQFF
v_gene: TRBV5-1; abundance: .; CDR3aa: CASSPDGYYGYTF
v_gene: TRBV12-3/TRBV12-4; abundance: many; CDR3aa: CASRTSGTYEQYF
v_gene: TRBV25-1; abundance: .; CDR3aa: CASSEKGFIRGTEAFF
v_gene: TRBV7-9; abundance: few; CDR3aa: CASSFHLDNEQFF
v_gene: TRBV19; abundance: few; CDR3aa: CASSMGGTEQFF
v_gene: TRBV5-1; abundance: few; CDR3aa: CASSLVATSTDTQYF
v_gene: TRBV5-1; abundance: many; CDR3aa: CASSSQGNEQFF
v_gene: TRBV12-3/TRBV12-4; abundance: .; CDR3aa: CASSLGFTYNEQFF
v_gene: TRBV18; abundance: many; CDR3aa: CASSPSGPSNEKLFF
v_gene: TRBV5-1; abundance: .; CDR3aa: CASRDRGNWHEQFF
v_gene: TRBV3-1; abundance: .; CDR3aa: CASSQGIGRSVQYF
v_gene: TRBV7-3; abundance: .; CDR3aa: CASSVSHSGANVLTF
v_gene: TRBV20-1; abundance: .; CDR3aa: CSARWTGGNTEAFF
v_gene: TRBV13; abundance: .; CDR3aa: CASSLINSGRGAKNIQYF
v_gene: TRBV5-1; abundance: .; CDR3aa: CASSPRDVYYEQYF
v_gene: TRBV25-1; abundance: .; CDR3aa: CASSGRGQVPSGANVLTF
v_gene: TRBV6-1; abundance: few; CDR3aa: CASSERGQVLYGYTF
v_gene: TRBV6-1; abundance: many; CDR3aa: CASSHAGTSYEQYF
v_gene: TRBV28; abundance: few; CDR3aa: CASSQIRTPMKLFF
v_gene: TRBV5-1; abundance: few; CDR3aa: CASSLVAGVSGELFF
v_gene: TRBV7-9; abundance: few; CDR3aa: CASRRGELFF
v_gene: TRBV7-2; abundance: many; CDR3aa: CASSLGGRSNTGELFF
v_gene: TRBV2; abundance: .; CDR3aa: CASRIAGGRSNEQFF
v_gene: TRBV20-1; abundance: .; CDR3aa: CSARDLWSSGRDSPNEQFF
v_gene: TRBV20-1; abundance: .; CDR3aa: CSARVLPGQGNTIYF
v_gene: TRBV5-5; abundance: few; CDR3aa: CASSLVTNSNSEQFF
v_gene: TRBV7-9; abundance: .; CDR3aa: CASSPSVSPSGAFF
v_gene: TRBV7-3; abundance: few; CDR3aa: CASSSHSGRASEQFF
v_gene: TRBV14; abundance: .; CDR3aa: CASSQDRFGLAGDNEQFF
v_gene: TRBV9; abundance: few; CDR3aa: CASRGTPNYGYTF
v_gene: TRBV24-1; abundance: few; CDR3aa: CATSKGWETQYF
v_gene: TRBV7-9; abundance: many; CDR3aa: CASSLGAVYSPLHF
v_gene: TRBV6-6; abundance: few; CDR3aa: CALRDQSTDTQYF
v_gene: TRBV20-1; abundance: .; CDR3aa: CSARTQHRDTEAFF
v_gene: TRBV20-1; abundance: few; CDR3aa: CSVPPFHF
v_gene: TRBV6-1; abundance: .; CDR3aa: CASSEELPGQVYQPQHF
v_gene: TRBV10-2; abundance: few; CDR3aa: CASWETDGFWSEKLFF
v_gene: TRBV24-1; abundance: many; CDR3aa: CATETDTQYF
v_gene: TRBV4-2; abundance: few; CDR3aa: CASSQEVVQSYEQYF
v_gene: TRBV29-1; abundance: .; CDR3aa: CSVEPPRRDTQYF